Listed here are 8 T cell receptor beta chains from one sample, sequenced in a study of PD-L1 blockade in urothelial cancer. This sample's time point: pretreatment peripheral blood. Some clones are missing from TCRdb's copy, which holds only in-frame ones; the method was immunoSEQ multiplex PCR. The sample has around 130,000 clones; roughly 80% are singletons. Sequencing was performed on PBMCs, taken around atezolizumab (anti-PD-L1) treatment. The receptors here all came from a man aged 50 or older with urothelial cancer.

DNA for the CDR3: TGTGCCAGCAGCCACCAGCCCTGGACAGGGGCCCGGATGAACACTGAAGCTTTCTTT. Protein sequence: CASSHQPWTGARMNTEAFF. V gene TRBV4-2 combines with J gene TRBJ1-1; 9 nucleotides line up with TRBD1. Germline V gives CDR1 LGHNA, CDR2 YNFKEQ. The CDR3 spans 19 residues. Trimming took 3 bases from V and 0 from J; bases not matched to a gene: 14.

This chain links TRBV9 with TRBJ2-3; D may be TRBD2 (5 bases). The CDR3 totals 14 residues. Trimming removed 3 bases from V and 0 bases from J, with 8 bases in between. Germline V gives CDR1 SGDLS, CDR2 YYNGEE. The CDR3 DNA reads TGTGCCAGCAGCGAGAGGGCTAGCACAGATACGCAGTATTTT. Its protein product is CASSERASTDTQYF.

This clone was recorded a few times. The rearrangement joins TRBV30 to TRBJ1-1; D perhaps matches TRBD1 (6 bases). The V and J ends lost 4 bases and 1 base respectively, with 19 bases between them. This CDR3 is 16 amino acids long. From germline, CDR1 is GTSNPN and CDR2 SVGIG (reference sequence). CDR3 coding DNA: TGTGCCTGGAAATCTGAGGGAGGGGGGACGAACACTGAAGCTTTCTTT. Translating gives CAWKSEGGGTNTEAFF.

V gene TRBV2 combines with J gene TRBJ2-5, with 9 nucleotides matching TRBD1. Germline-derived CDR1 and CDR2 are SNHLY and FYNNEI. The CDR3 has 13 amino acids. V lost 8 bases, J lost 0 bases, and 1 base stayed unmatched. CDR3 sequence (DNA): TGTGCCAGCCGGGACAGGGACCAAGAGACCCAGTACTTC. Amino acids: CASRDRDQETQYF.

In its sample, this clone was seen once. The chain links TRBV6-5 to TRBJ2-3; D perhaps matches TRBD1 (6 bases). The V end was cut by 2 bases, the J end by 5 bases, with 8 bases between. Germline CDR1 is MNHEY and CDR2 is SVGAGI. There are 13 residues in the CDR3. CDR3 protein: CASSYGRGDTQYF. For the CDR3, the DNA is TGTGCCAGCAGTTACGGCAGGGGAGATACGCAGTATTTT.

The chain joins TRBV2 to TRBJ2-7, with TRBD2 matching 10 bases. Germline assignment: CDR1 SNHLY and CDR2 FYNNEI. The CDR3 runs 15 residues. Unmatched junction bases numbered 5, after V lost 3 bases and J lost 3 bases. The CDR3 sequence: CASSERTSGIYEQYF. As DNA, the CDR3 is TGTGCCAGCAGTGAGAGGACTAGCGGTATCTACGAGCAGTACTTC. Variable domain in full (rest from reference TRBV2 and TRBJ2-7): EPEVTQTPSHQVTQMGQEVILRCVPISNHLYFYWYRQILGQKVEFLVSFYNNEISEKSEIFDDQFSVERPDGSNFTLKIRSTKLEDSAMYFCASSERTSGIYEQYFGPGTRLTVT.

Only a few counts were recorded for this clone. This chain links TRBV18 with TRBJ2-2, with TRBD2 matching 8 bases. CDR3 size: 19 residues. The V gene end was trimmed by 3 bases and the J gene end by 4 bases; junction bases not matched to a gene: 16. Looked up from germline, CDR1 is KGHSH and CDR2 is LQKENI. CDR3 nucleotide sequence: TGTGCCAGCTCACCGTTAAGTTCCAGCGGGAGAACGGGCACCGGGGAGCTGTTTTTT. Encoded protein: CASSPLSSSGRTGTGELFF.

The rearrangement uses TRBV5-5 and TRBJ2-7, with D maybe TRBD2 (5 bases). The CDR3 spans 15 residues. Per germline, CDR1 SGHKS and CDR2 YYEKEE (reference sequence). Trimming took off 0 bases at V and 0 bases at J, with 10 bases between the two ends. The CDR3 loop reads CASSLGRTSSYEQYF. In DNA form, the CDR3 reads TGTGCCAGCAGCTTGGGGAGGACGAGCTCCTACGAGCAGTACTTC. The whole variable domain, remainder taken from reference TRBV5-5 and TRBJ2-7, is DAGVTQSPTHLIKTRGQQVTLRCSPISGHKSVSWYQQVLGQGPQFIFQYYEKEERGRGNFPDRFSARQFPNYSSELNVNALLLGDSALYLCASSLGRTSSYEQYFGPGTRLTVT.